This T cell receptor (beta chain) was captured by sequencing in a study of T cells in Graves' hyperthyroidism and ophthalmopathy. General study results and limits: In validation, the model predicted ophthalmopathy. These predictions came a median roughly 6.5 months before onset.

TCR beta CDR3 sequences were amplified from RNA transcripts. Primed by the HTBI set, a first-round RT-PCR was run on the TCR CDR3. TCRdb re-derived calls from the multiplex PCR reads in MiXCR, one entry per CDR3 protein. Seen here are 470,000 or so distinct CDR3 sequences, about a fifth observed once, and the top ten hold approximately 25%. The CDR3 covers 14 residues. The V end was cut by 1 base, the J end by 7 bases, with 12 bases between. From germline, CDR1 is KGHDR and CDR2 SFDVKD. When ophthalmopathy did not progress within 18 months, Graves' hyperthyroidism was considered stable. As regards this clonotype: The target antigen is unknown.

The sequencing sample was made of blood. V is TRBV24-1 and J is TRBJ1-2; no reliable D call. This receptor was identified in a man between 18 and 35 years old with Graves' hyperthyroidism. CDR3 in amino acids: CATSDLNTFGGYTF. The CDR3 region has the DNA TGTGCCACCAGTGATTTAAACACATTTGGTGGCTACACCTTC.